This T cell receptor (beta chain) was retrieved from a study of T-cell reconstitution after alpha-beta-depleted transplantation in children. Study outcomes and limitations: From surviving recipient T cells and thymic progenitors came the high day-60 TCRbeta diversity observed in some patients.

The CDR3 is 15 amino acids. Germline trimming cut 2 bases from V and 2 bases from J; bases unmatched to any gene: 4. CDR1 MNHEY and CDR2 SVGEGT come from the germline V gene. The table lists this clonotype with a few counts. As yet, its antigen is unknown. The authors prepared the TCRbeta library with unique molecular identifiers. TCRdb ran MiXCR on the PCR reads and lists one entry per CDR3 protein. The sample holds approximately 800,000 distinct CDR3 sequences; under 20% are singletons and the top ten take 5%. This sequence originates from a male patient aged 10-17 years who had a stem cell transplant for acute lymphoblastic leukemia, so the T cells may come from the graft donor. V is TRBV6-2 or TRBV6-3 and J is TRBJ2-7; 9 nucleotides line up with TRBD1. Source: PBMCs, mostly from graft donor cells, taken 360 days after TCRalphabeta/CD19-depleted stem cell transplant. CDR3 region: CASSYGQGHPYEQYF. The DNA for the CDR3 is TGTGCCAGCAGTTACGGACAGGGGCACCCCTACGAGCAGTACTTC.